This T cell receptor beta chain appears in the sequencing data of a study of blood T cell repertoires in COVID-19. The CDR3 is 10 residues long. Germline V gives CDR1 SNHLY, CDR2 FYNNEI. The germline V and J ends were trimmed by 7 bases and 6 bases, with 3 bases remaining between them. Method: immunoSEQ multiplex PCR; TCRdb's copy keeps in-frame clones and lacks some. Here the sample spans around 120,000 clones, 60% to 85% being singletons. This clonotype was obtained from a man aged 65 to 85 with acute or convalescent COVID-19. The sample taken for sequencing was peripheral blood. The V call is TRBV2, the J call TRBJ2-2; D gene ambiguous. The CDR3 DNA is TGTGCCAGCACCTCCGGGGAGCTGTTTTTT. It encodes CASTSGELFF.